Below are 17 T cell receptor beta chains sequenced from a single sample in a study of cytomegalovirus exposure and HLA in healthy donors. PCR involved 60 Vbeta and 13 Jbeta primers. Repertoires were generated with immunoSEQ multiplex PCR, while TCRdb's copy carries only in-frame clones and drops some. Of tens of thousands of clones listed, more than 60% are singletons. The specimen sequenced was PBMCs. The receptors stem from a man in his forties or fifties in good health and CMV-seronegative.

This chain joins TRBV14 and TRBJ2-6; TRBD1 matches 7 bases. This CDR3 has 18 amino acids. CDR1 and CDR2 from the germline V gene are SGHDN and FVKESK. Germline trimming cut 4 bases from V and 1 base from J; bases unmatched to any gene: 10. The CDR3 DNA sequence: TGTGCCAGCAGCCGAAGGACAGGAGGAGTATCTGGGGCCAACGTCCTGACTTTC. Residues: CASSRRTGGVSGANVLTF.

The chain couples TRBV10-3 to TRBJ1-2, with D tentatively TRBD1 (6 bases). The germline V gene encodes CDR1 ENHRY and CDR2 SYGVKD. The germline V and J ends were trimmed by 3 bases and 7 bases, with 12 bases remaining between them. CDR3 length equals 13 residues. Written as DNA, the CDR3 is TGTGCCATCAGTGAAGGGGGGGCCTCTGGCTACACCTTC. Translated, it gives CAISEGGASGYTF.

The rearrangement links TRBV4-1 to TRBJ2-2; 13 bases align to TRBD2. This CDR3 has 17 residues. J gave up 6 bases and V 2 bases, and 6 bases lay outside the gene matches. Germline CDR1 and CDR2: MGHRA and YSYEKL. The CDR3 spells CASSQFGLAGVPGELFF. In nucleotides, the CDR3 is TGCGCCAGCAGCCAATTCGGACTAGCGGGAGTTCCCGGGGAGCTGTTTTTT.

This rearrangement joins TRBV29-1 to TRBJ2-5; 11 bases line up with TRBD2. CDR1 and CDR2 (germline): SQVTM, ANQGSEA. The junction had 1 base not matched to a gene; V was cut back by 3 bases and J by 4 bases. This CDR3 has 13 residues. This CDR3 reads CSVDLAGGETQYF. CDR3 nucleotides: TGCAGCGTTGACCTAGCGGGGGGAGAGACCCAGTACTTC.

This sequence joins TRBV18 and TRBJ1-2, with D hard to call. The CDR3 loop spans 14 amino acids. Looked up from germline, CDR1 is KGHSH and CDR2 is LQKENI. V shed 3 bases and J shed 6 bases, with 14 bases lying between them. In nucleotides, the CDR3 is TGTGCCAGCTCACCCTTTTCAGGAAACGATGGCTACACCTTC. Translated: CASSPFSGNDGYTF.

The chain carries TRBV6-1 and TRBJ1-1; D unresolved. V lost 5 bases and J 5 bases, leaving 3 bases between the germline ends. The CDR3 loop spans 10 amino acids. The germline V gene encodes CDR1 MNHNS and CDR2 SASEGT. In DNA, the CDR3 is TGTGCCAGCAGTATAACTGAAGCTTTCTTT. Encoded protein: CASSITEAFF.

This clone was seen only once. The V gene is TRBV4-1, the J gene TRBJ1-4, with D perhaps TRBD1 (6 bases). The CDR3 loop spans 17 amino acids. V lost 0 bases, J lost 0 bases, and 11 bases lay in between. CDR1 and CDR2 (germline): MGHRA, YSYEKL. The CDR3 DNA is TGCGCCAGCAGCCAAGAAGACAGGATTACAACTAATGAAAAACTGTTTTTT. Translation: CASSQEDRITTNEKLFF.

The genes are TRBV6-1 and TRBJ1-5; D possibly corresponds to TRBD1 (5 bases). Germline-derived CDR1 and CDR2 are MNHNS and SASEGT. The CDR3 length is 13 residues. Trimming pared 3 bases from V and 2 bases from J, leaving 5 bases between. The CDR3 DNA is TGTGCCAGCAGTGACAGGGGCAATCAGCCCCAGCATTTT. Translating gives CASSDRGNQPQHF.

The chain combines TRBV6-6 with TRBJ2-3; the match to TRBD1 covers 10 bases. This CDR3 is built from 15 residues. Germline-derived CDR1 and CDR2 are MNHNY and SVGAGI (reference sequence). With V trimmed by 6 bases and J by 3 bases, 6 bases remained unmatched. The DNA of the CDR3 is TGTGCCAGCAGGTACAGGGGACAGGGGACAGATACGCAGTATTTT. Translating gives CASRYRGQGTDTQYF.

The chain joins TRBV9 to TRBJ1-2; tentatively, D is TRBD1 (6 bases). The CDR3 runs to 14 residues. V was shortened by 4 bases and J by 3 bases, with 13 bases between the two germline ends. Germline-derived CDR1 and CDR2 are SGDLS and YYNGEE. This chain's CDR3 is CASSPGTLDYGYTF. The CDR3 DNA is TGTGCCAGCAGCCCGGGGACACTAGACTATGGCTACACCTTC.

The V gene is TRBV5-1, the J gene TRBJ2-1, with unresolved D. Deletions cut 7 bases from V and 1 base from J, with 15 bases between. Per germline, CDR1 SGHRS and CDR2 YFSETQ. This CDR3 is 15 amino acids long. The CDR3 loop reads CASVLGFESYNEQFF. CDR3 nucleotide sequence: TGCGCCAGCGTGCTTGGCTTCGAATCCTACAATGAGCAGTTCTTC.

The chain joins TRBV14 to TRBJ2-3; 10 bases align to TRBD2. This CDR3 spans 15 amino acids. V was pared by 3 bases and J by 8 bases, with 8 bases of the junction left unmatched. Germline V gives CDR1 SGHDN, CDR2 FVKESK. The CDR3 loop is CASSHSSGGWGTQYF. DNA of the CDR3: TGTGCCAGCAGCCATTCTAGCGGGGGCTGGGGTACGCAGTATTTT.

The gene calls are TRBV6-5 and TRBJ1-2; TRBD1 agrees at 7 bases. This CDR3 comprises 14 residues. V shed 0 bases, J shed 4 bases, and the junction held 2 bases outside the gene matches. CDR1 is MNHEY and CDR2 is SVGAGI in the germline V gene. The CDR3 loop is CASSYSTGFYGYTF. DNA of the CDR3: TGTGCCAGCAGTTACTCGACAGGGTTCTATGGCTACACCTTC.

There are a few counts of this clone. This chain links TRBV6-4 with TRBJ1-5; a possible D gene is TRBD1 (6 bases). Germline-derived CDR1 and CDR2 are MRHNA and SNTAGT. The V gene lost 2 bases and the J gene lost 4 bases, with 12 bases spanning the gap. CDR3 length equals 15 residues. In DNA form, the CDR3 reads TGTGCCAGCAGTGACACCTACAGGGTAAATCAGCCCCAGCATTTT. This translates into CASSDTYRVNQPQHF.

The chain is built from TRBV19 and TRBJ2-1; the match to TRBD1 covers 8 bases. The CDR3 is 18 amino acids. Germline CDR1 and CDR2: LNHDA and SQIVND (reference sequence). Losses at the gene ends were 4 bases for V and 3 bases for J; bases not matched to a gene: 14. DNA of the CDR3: TGTGCCAGTAGTACCAGGGGGCAGGGTTTGGGGCTCTACAATGAGCAGTTCTTC. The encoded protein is CASSTRGQGLGLYNEQFF.

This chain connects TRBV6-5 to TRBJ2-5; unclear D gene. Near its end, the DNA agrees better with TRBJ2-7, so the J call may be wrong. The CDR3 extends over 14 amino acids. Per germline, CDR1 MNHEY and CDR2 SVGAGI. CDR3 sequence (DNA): TGTGCCAGCAGTTACTCGCGCAATTTCCACGAGCAGTACTTC. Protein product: CASSYSRNFHEQYF.

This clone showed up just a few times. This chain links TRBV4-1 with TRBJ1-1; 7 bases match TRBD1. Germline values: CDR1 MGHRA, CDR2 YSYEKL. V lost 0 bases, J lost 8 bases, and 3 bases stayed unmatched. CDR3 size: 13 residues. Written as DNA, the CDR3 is TGCGCCAGCAGCCAAGATCAGGACAGGGAAGCTTTCTTT. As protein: CASSQDQDREAFF.